These T cell receptor beta chains were read from a single sample in a study of cytomegalovirus exposure and HLA in healthy donors. Here immunoSEQ multiplex PCR was the method, and the copy in TCRdb shows in-frame clones only, minus some. Of around 70,000 clones listed, around 65% are singletons. The sample taken for sequencing was PBMCs. The receptors were sampled from a man aged 55-75 years in good health and CMV-seropositive. The CDR3 runs from the conserved cysteine through the conserved F or W. The D gene is left open where the match is weak. Rows may omit the clone size; those that give it use once, few, many or a size class.

NA,TRBV13,TRBD1,TRBJ2-7,TGTGCCAGCAGCTTCCGGACAGGGACAGGCGAGCAGTACTTC,CASSFRTGTGEQYF
NA,TRBV11-2,NA,TRBJ1-3,TGTGCCAGCAGCGTGGCCGGGAGCTCTGGAAACACCATATATTTT,CASSVAGSSGNTIYF
NA,TRBV19,NA,TRBJ1-1,TGTGCCAGTAGTATAGCAAGACAAGAAGCTTTCTTT,CASSIARQEAFF
NA,TRBV29-1,TRBD2,TRBJ2-1,TGCAGCGTGCCTAGCCCCCTAGCGGGAGTGAACAATGAGCAGTTCTTC,CSVPSPLAGVNNEQFF
NA,TRBV29-1,TRBD1,TRBJ1-2,TGCAGCGGCTTACAGGGGGGAGCTAACTATGGCTACACCTTC,CSGLQGGANYGYTF
NA,TRBV6-5,NA,TRBJ1-5,TGTGCCAGCAGTTCCGCGGGGAATCAGCCCCAGCATTTT,CASSSAGNQPQHF
NA,TRBV29-1,NA,TRBJ1-1,TGCAGCGTTATTCCAGGGGCTGAAGCTTTCTTT,CSVIPGAEAFF
NA,TRBV13,NA,TRBJ2-2,TGTGCCAGCAGCCTAAGGCAGGGCTTCGCCACCGGGGAGCTGTTTTTT,CASSLRQGFATGELFF
NA,TRBV5-1,TRBD1,TRBJ1-3,TGCGCCAGCAGCTCGACCGGGACAGGTGTGGGAAACACCATATATTTT,CASSSTGTGVGNTIYF
NA,TRBV9,NA,TRBJ2-1,TGTGCCAGCAGCGTAGGAGGGAGGGGGGGCTACAATGAGCAGTTCTTC,CASSVGGRGGYNEQFF
few,TRBV7-9,NA,TRBJ1-1,TGTTCCAGCAGCTTTCGAGGGAACACTGAAGCTTTCTTT,CSSSFRGNTEAFF
NA,TRBV7-9,NA,TRBJ1-2,TGTGCCAGCAGCTTAAGTGGAGGGACCGGCTACACCTTC,CASSLSGGTGYTF
NA,TRBV25-1,TRBD2,TRBJ2-7,TGTGCCAGCAGTGAATTAGGGACTAGCCAAGACGAGCAGTACTTC,CASSELGTSQDEQYF
NA,TRBV19,NA,TRBJ1-1,TGTGCCAGTACCAATCGGGCTGAAGCTTTCTTT,CASTNRAEAFF
NA,TRBV6-1,TRBD1,TRBJ1-2,TGTGCCAGCAGTGAAGGACAGGGGCCAGGCTACACCTTC,CASSEGQGPGYTF
NA,TRBV7-9,TRBD1,TRBJ1-2,TGTGCCAGCAGCTTAGACAGGGGGAACAACTATGGCTACACCTTC,CASSLDRGNNYGYTF
NA,TRBV30,TRBD1,TRBJ1-5,TGTGCCTGGAGTTCTACAGGGGATCAGCCCCAGCATTTT,CAWSSTGDQPQHF
NA,TRBV27,TRBD1,TRBJ1-1,TGTGCCAGCAGTCAGGGGGCATACACTGAAGCTTTCTTT,CASSQGAYTEAFF
once,TRBV29-1,TRBD1,TRBJ1-1,TGCAGCGTTCAACAGGGGGCGCGGACTGAAGCTTTCTTT,CSVQQGARTEAFF
NA,TRBV5-6,TRBD1,TRBJ1-5,TGTGCCAGCAGCTTGGCCGGGACAGGTTGGGTTCAGCCCCAGCATTTT,CASSLAGTGWVQPQHF
NA,TRBV4-2,TRBD2,TRBJ2-7,TGTGCCAGCAGCCAAGCAACCGGGACTATCTACTCCTACGAGCAGTACTTC,CASSQATGTIYSYEQYF
NA,TRBV6-5,NA,TRBJ2-7,TGTGCCAGCAGTTACTCACGGGGCTACGAGCAGTACTTC,CASSYSRGYEQYF
NA,TRBV18,NA,TRBJ1-1,TGTGCCAGCTCACGGGACACGGGTGGCACTGAAGCTTTCTTT,CASSRDTGGTEAFF
NA,TRBV19,NA,TRBJ1-5,TGTGCCAGTAGTGCTGCGGGGAGCAATCAGCCCCAGCATTTT,CASSAAGSNQPQHF
NA,TRBV4-1,NA,TRBJ1-2,TGCGCCAGCAGCCAAGAAGGACAGTTTCCTAACTATGGCTACACCTTC,CASSQEGQFPNYGYTF
once,TRBV5-8,TRBD1,TRBJ2-1,TGTGCCAGCGGTCTCGGGACAGGGCTCTACAATGAGCAGTTCTTC,CASGLGTGLYNEQFF
NA,TRBV30,NA,TRBJ2-5,TGTGCCTGGAGTGCGGAGACCCAGTACTTC,CAWSAETQYF
NA,TRBV5-1,TRBD1,TRBJ1-6,TGCGCCAGCACTACCCTAACAGGGGATCGCTCACCCCTCCACTTT,CASTTLTGDRSPLHF
NA,TRBV5-6,NA,TRBJ2-1,TGTGCCAGCAGCTTGGCCCTATTCGATGAGCAGTTCTTC,CASSLALFDEQFF
few,TRBV10-2,TRBD1,TRBJ1-2,TGCGCCAGCAGTGGGGGACAGGGTGGGAGGAACACCTTC,CASSGGQGGRNTF
NA,TRBV10-3,NA,TRBJ2-2,TGTGCCATCAGTGTGGGGGGTCAGGCGGGGGAGCTGTTTTTT,CAISVGGQAGELFF
few,TRBV19,TRBD2,TRBJ2-1,TGTGCCAGTAGTATAGAAGGGAGCGGGAGAGACTACAATGAGCAGTTCTTC,CASSIEGSGRDYNEQFF
few,TRBV7-3,NA,TRBJ2-3,TGTGCCAGCAGCCCAAGACTAACTAGCACAGATACGCAGTATTTT,CASSPRLTSTDTQYF
NA,TRBV6-5,NA,TRBJ1-1,TGTGCCAGCAGTTACTCGAGCAGCGGTGGATACACTGAAGCTTTCTTT,CASSYSSSGGYTEAFF
NA,TRBV7-9,TRBD1,TRBJ1-6,TGTGCCAGCACCCAGGGGGACGGCAATTCACCCCTCCACTTT,CASTQGDGNSPLHF
once,TRBV28,NA,TRBJ2-2,TGTGCCAGCCGAGCCCCGAACACCGGGGAGCTGTTTTTT,CASRAPNTGELFF
NA,TRBV28,NA,TRBJ1-5,TGTGCCAGCAGCCAGGGGAGCAATCAGCCCCAGCATTTT,CASSQGSNQPQHF
NA,TRBV7-8,TRBD2,TRBJ2-1,TGTGCCAGCAGCGTCCACCGTCTCGGGCTAGCGGGGGCCCTTACCTACAATGAGCAGTTCTTC,CASSVHRLGLAGALTYNEQFF
NA,TRBV6-6,NA,TRBJ1-2,TGTGCCAGCAGTTACGATTTGACTTTAGGCTACACCTTC,CASSYDLTLGYTF
NA,TRBV7-2,NA,TRBJ1-1,TGTGCCAGCAGCTTAGGTGGTGGAAGGGAGAGGAGGGAAGCTTTCTTT,CASSLGGGRERREAFF
NA,TRBV6-5,TRBD2,TRBJ2-1,TGTGCCAGCAGCCGGGGACTAGCGGGGGGGAATGAGCAGTTCTTC,CASSRGLAGGNEQFF
NA,TRBV6-5,NA,TRBJ2-2,TGTGCCAGCACTACTACGAACACCGGGGAGCTGTTTTTT,CASTTTNTGELFF